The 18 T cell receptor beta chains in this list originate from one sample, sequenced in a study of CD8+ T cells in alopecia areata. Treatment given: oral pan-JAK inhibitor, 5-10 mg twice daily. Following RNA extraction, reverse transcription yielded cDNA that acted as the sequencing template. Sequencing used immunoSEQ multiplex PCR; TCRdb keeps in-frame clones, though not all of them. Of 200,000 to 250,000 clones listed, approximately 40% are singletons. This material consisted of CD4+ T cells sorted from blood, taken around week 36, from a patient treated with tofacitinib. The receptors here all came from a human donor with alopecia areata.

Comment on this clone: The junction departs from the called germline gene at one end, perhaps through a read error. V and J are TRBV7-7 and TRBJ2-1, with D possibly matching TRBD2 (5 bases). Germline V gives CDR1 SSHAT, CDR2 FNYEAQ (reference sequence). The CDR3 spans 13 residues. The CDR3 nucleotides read TGTGCTAGCAGCTTAGCGCCCTACAATGAGCAGTTCTTC. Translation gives CASSLAPYNEQFF.

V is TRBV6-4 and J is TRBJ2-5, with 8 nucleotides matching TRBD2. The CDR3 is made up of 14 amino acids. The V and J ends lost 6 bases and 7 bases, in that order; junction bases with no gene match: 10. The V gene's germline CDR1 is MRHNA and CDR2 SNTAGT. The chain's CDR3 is CASSSVAGGGTQYF. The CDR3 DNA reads TGTGCCAGCAGCTCCGTGGCGGGAGGCGGGACCCAGTACTTC.

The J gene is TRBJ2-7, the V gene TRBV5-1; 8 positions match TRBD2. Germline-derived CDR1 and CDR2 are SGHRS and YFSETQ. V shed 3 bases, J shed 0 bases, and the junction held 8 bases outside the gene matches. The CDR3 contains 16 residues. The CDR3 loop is CASSSNSGKSSYEQYF. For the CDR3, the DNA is TGCGCCAGCAGCTCTAATAGCGGGAAGAGCTCCTACGAGCAGTACTTC.

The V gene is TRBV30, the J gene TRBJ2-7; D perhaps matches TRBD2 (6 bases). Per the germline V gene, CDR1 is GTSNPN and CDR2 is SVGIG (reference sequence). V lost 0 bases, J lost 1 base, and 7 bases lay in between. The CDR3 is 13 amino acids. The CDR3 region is CAWSVGLSYEQYF. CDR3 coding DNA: TGTGCCTGGAGTGTAGGACTATCCTACGAGCAGTACTTC. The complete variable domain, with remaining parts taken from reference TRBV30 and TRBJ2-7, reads SQTIHQWPATLVQPVGSPLSLECTVEGTSNPNLYWYRQAAGRGLQLLFYSVGIGQISSEVPQNLSASRPQDRQFILSSKKLLLSDSGFYLCAWSVGLSYEQYFGPGTRLTVT.

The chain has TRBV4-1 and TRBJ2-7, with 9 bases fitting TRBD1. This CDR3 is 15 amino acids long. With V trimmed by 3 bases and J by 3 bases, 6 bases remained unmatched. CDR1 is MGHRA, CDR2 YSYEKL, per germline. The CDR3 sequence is CASSHSGTGIYEQYF. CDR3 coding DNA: TGCGCCAGCAGCCACTCCGGGACAGGGATCTACGAGCAGTACTTC.

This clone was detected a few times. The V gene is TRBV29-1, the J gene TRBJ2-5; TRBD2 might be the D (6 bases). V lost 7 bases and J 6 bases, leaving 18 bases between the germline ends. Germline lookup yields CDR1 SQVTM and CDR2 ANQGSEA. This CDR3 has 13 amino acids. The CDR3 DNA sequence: TGCAGCGGCGCGAGCACGCGGGGTCAGACCCAGTACTTC. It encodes CSGASTRGQTQYF.

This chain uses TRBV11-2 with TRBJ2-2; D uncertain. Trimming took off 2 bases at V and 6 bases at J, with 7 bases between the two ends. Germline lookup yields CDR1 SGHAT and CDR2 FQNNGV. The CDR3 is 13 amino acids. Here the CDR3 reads CASSLRRAGELFF. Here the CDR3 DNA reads TGTGCCAGCAGCTTAAGAAGGGCCGGGGAGCTGTTTTTT.

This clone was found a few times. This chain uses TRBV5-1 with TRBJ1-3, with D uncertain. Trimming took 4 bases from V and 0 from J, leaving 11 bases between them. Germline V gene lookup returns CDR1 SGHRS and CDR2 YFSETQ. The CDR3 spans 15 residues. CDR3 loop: CASSPEGFSGNTIYF. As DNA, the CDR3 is TGCGCCAGCAGCCCTGAAGGCTTCTCTGGAAACACCATATATTTT.

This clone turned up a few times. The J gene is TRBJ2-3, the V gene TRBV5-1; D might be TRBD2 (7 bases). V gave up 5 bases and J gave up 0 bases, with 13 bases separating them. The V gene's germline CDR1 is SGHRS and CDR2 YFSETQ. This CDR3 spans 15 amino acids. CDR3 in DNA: TGCGCCAGCAGACTGGGGGGGCAAAGCACAGATACGCAGTATTTT. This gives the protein CASRLGGQSTDTQYF.

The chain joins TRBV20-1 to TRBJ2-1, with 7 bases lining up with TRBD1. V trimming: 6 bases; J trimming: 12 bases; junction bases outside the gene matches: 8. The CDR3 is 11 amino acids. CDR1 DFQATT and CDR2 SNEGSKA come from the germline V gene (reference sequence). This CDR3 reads CSALGGTAQFF. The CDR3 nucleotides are TGCAGTGCCCTAGGGGGCACGGCGCAGTTCTTC.

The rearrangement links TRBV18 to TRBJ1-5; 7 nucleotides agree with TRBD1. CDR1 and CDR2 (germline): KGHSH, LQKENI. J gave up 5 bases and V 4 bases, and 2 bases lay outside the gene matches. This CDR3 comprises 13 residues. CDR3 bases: TGTGCCAGCTCACAGGACAGGCATCAGCCCCAGCATTTT. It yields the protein CASSQDRHQPQHF.

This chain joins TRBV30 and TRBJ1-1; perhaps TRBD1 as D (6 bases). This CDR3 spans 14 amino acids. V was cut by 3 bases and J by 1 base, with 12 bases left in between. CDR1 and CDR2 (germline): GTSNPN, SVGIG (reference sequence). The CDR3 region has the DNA TGTGCCTGGAGACCACGGACAGCGAACACTGAAGCTTTCTTT. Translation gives CAWRPRTANTEAFF.

This chain's CDR3 is CAWTRGGAPGTQYF. Written as DNA, the CDR3 is TGTGCCTGGACGCGGGGCGGGGCACCCGGTACGCAGTATTTT. V and J are TRBV30 and TRBJ2-3, with a weak D call TRBD2 (6 bases). This CDR3 has 14 residues. V shed 4 bases and J shed 8 bases, with 19 bases lying between them. The germline gives CDR1 GTSNPN, CDR2 SVGIG (reference sequence).

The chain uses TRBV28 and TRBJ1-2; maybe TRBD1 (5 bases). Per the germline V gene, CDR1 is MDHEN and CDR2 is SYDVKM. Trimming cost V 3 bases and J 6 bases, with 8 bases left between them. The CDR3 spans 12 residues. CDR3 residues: CASSFAGHGYTF. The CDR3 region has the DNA TGTGCCAGCAGTTTTGCGGGGCATGGCTACACCTTC.

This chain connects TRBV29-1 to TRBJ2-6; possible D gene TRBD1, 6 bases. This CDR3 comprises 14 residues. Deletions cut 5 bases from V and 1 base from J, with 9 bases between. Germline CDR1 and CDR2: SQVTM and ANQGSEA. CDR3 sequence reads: CSVPQGSGANVLTF. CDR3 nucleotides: TGCAGCGTTCCACAGGGTTCTGGGGCCAACGTCCTGACTTTC.

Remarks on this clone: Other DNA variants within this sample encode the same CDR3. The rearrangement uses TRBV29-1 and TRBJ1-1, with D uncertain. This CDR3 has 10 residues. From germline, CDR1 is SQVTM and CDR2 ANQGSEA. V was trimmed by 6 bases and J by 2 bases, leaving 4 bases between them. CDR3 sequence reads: CSVLNTEAFF. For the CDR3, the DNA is TGCAGCGTACTCAACACTGAAGCTTTCTTT.

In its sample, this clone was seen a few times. CDR3 amino acids: CASSATSGSRNEQFF. The DNA for the CDR3 is TGTGCCAGCAGCGCGACTAGCGGGAGTAGGAATGAGCAGTTCTTC. This chain links TRBV9 with TRBJ2-1; 12 positions match TRBD2. V trimming: 3 bases; J trimming: 7 bases; junction bases outside the gene matches: 5. Germline V lookup: CDR1 SGDLS, CDR2 YYNGEE. The CDR3 is 15 amino acids.

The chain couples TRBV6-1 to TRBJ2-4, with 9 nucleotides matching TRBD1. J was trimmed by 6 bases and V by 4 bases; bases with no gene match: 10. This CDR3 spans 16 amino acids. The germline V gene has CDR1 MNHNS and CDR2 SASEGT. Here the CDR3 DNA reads TGTGCCAGCAGTGCCGCGTCCGGGACAGGGCGAAACATTCAGTACTTC. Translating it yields CASSAASGTGRNIQYF.